This entry lists 24 T cell receptor beta chains sequenced from one sample in a study of blood T cell repertoires in COVID-19. Clones were sequenced by immunoSEQ multiplex PCR, and TCRdb holds only the in-frame ones, with some missing. The profile shows approximately 180,000 clones, over 65% of them singletons. Material for sequencing was peripheral blood. The receptor source for this set is a person aged 70 to 85 with COVID-19, enrolled during active disease.

The chain joins TRBV6-5 to TRBJ2-1; tentatively, D is TRBD2 (5 bases). Germline V gene lookup returns CDR1 MNHEY and CDR2 SVGAGI. The CDR3 sequence is 13 residues long. CDR3 nucleotides: TGTGCGATTAGTCCCGGGGATGGTGGTGAGCAGTTCTTC. It translates to CAISPGDGGEQFF.

The V gene is TRBV5-6, the J gene TRBJ1-1; D remains ambiguous. There are 16 residues in the CDR3. Germline V gene data show CDR1 as SGHDT and CDR2 as YYEEEE. V dropped 5 bases and J dropped 0 bases, with 17 bases sitting between them. The chain's CDR3 is CASRGISSPMNTEAFF. The CDR3, as DNA: TGTGCCAGCAGGGGTATTAGCAGCCCCATGAACACTGAAGCTTTCTTT.

The CDR3: CASSLVRGGVGDTQYF. CDR3 nucleotide sequence: TGTGCCAGCAGCTTAGTGCGGGGAGGGGTCGGAGATACGCAGTATTTT. The chain couples TRBV7-9 to TRBJ2-3; 7 positions match TRBD2. Germline trimming cut 1 base from V and 5 bases from J; bases unmatched to any gene: 9. The CDR3 is made up of 16 amino acids. Germline V gene lookup returns CDR1 SEHNR and CDR2 FQNEAQ (reference sequence).

This chain uses TRBV7-7 with TRBJ2-5; 7 bases are shared with TRBD2. Germline V CDR1 and CDR2: SSHAT, FNYEAQ (reference sequence). The CDR3 has 15 residues. V shed 4 bases and J 4 bases; nucleotides not matched to a gene: 9. The CDR3 spells CASSSNGIAGETQYF. As DNA, the CDR3 is TGTGCCAGCAGCTCCAATGGAATAGCGGGAGAGACCCAGTACTTC.

The chain couples TRBV27 to TRBJ2-3; the D gene is possibly TRBD1 (5 bases). Deletions cut 7 bases from V and 0 bases from J, with 8 bases between. CDR3 length: 13 amino acids. From germline, CDR1 is MNHEY and CDR2 SMNVEV (reference sequence). CDR3 sequence reads: CASKKGSTDTQYF. DNA of the CDR3: TGTGCCAGCAAAAAGGGGAGCACAGATACGCAGTATTTT.

The chain joins TRBV29-1 to TRBJ2-3, with 7 bases matching TRBD1. In germline, CDR1 is SQVTM, CDR2 ANQGSEA. After removal of 7 bases from V and 2 bases from J, the junction contained 12 bases not matched to a gene. The length of the CDR3 is 15 residues. CDR3 loop: CSATSGTAPTDTQYF. DNA for the CDR3: TGCAGCGCCACTTCCGGGACAGCACCCACAGATACGCAGTATTTT.

This clone came up a few times. The chain uses TRBV19 and TRBJ1-3, with no clear D. CDR3 length equals 14 residues. The V and J ends lost 11 bases and 0 bases respectively, with 14 bases between them. Germline V CDR1 and CDR2: LNHDA, SQIVND (reference sequence). The chain's CDR3 is CAVGSPISGNTIYF. As DNA, the CDR3 is TGTGCCGTCGGGTCCCCAATCTCTGGAAACACCATATATTTT. The full variable domain, its missing parts supplied by reference TRBV19 and TRBJ1-3, is DGGITQSPKYLFRKEGQNVTLSCEQNLNHDAMYWYRQDPGQGLRLIYYSQIVNDFQKGDIAEGYSVSREKKESFPLTVTSAQKNPTAFYLCAVGSPISGNTIYFGEGSWLTVV.

V is TRBV5-5 and J is TRBJ1-6, with 7 bases lining up with TRBD1. Germline trimming cut 2 bases from V and 1 base from J; bases unmatched to any gene: 6. Germline loops: CDR1 SGHKS, CDR2 YYEKEE (reference sequence). This CDR3 comprises 17 residues. The CDR3 nucleotides read TGTGCCAGCAGCTTAAGGACAGGTTTATCCTATAATTCACCCCTCCACTTT. It specifies CASSLRTGLSYNSPLHF. Complete variable domain (other parts from reference TRBV5-5 and TRBJ1-6): DAGVTQSPTHLIKTRGQQVTLRCSPISGHKSVSWYQQVLGQGPQFIFQYYEKEERGRGNFPDRFSARQFPNYSSELNVNALLLGDSALYLCASSLRTGLSYNSPLHFGNGTRLTVT.

The chain combines TRBV27 with TRBJ2-7; 7 bases line up with TRBD1. CDR1 MNHEY and CDR2 SMNVEV come from the germline V gene (reference sequence). This CDR3 is built from 15 residues. V trimming: 6 bases; J trimming: 1 base; junction bases outside the gene matches: 9. DNA for the CDR3: TGTGCCAGCAGCCGATACCCGGGACAGTCCTACGAGCAGTACTTC. As protein: CASSRYPGQSYEQYF.

V usage is TRBV7-9 and J usage is TRBJ2-2; TRBD2 matches at 12 bases. The CDR3 consists of 16 residues. The germline V gene has CDR1 SEHNR and CDR2 FQNEAQ (reference sequence). Losses at the gene ends were 5 bases for V and 6 bases for J; bases not matched to a gene: 7. CDR3 coding DNA: TGTGCCAGCAGCCCCGGGGGGACTAGCGGGTCCGGGGAGCTGTTTTTT. It specifies CASSPGGTSGSGELFF. The full variable domain, its missing parts supplied by reference TRBV7-9 and TRBJ2-2, is DTGVSQNPRHKITKRGQNVTFRCDPISEHNRLYWYRQTLGQGPEFLTYFQNEAQLEKSRLLSDRFSAERPKGSFSTLEIQRTEQGDSAMYLCASSPGGTSGSGELFFGEGSRLTVL.

The chain has TRBV6-2 or TRBV6-3 and TRBJ2-1; 11 bases are a match to TRBD2. CDR1 is MNHEY and CDR2 is SVGEGT in the germline V gene. Germline trimming cut 0 bases from V and 5 bases from J; bases unmatched to any gene: 6. The CDR3 is 17 residues long. The chain's CDR3 is CASSYSTSGSLHNEQFF. DNA of the CDR3: TGTGCCAGCAGTTACTCAACTAGCGGGAGTCTACACAATGAGCAGTTCTTC.

The chain recombines TRBV7-2 with TRBJ1-1; 7 nucleotides line up with TRBD1. Germline assignment: CDR1 SGHTA and CDR2 FQGNSA. The CDR3 contains 14 residues. V was pared by 5 bases and J by 1 base, with 4 bases of the junction left unmatched. CDR3 DNA sequence: TGTGCCAGCAGCCTCAACAGGGGGAACACTGAAGCTTTCTTT. This translates into CASSLNRGNTEAFF.

This clone showed up just a few times. The V gene is TRBV2, the J gene TRBJ2-1; D is perhaps TRBD2 (5 bases). The CDR3 extends over 14 amino acids. The V and J ends lost 7 bases and 2 bases respectively, with 12 bases between them. CDR1 and CDR2 (germline): SNHLY, FYNNEI. The CDR3 region has the DNA TGTGCCAGCACCGAACGGGGAACCTACAATGAGCAGTTCTTC. Residues: CASTERGTYNEQFF.

The chain uses TRBV18 and TRBJ2-3, with TRBD2 as a possible D gene (6 bases). The CDR3 length is 14 residues. The ends were cut back, 2 bases at V and 4 bases at J, with 10 bases in the middle. The germline V gene has CDR1 KGHSH and CDR2 LQKENI. The CDR3 sequence is CASSPTGRSDTQYF. CDR3 nucleotide sequence: TGTGCCAGCTCACCAACCGGGAGATCAGATACGCAGTATTTT.

CDR3 sequence: CASSPSFGSEQFF. Here the CDR3 DNA reads TGTGCCAGCTCACCCAGCTTCGGGTCTGAGCAGTTCTTC. The chain carries TRBV18 and TRBJ2-1; D not certain. The CDR3 has 13 residues. Per germline, CDR1 KGHSH and CDR2 LQKENI. Trimming stripped 3 bases from V and 9 bases from J, with 12 bases between.

The V call is TRBV7-2, the J call TRBJ1-6; maybe TRBD1 (5 bases). Germline assignment: CDR1 SGHTA and CDR2 FQGNSA. Trimming removed 4 bases from V and 8 bases from J, with 15 bases in between. This CDR3 has 15 amino acids. The CDR3 sequence: CASSWAAGLDSPLHF. CDR3 nucleotides: TGTGCCAGCAGCTGGGCGGCAGGGTTGGATTCACCCCTCCACTTT.

The rearrangement uses TRBV10-2 and TRBJ1-3, with a tentative D call TRBD1 (6 bases). The germline CDR1 and CDR2 sequences are WSHSY and SAAADI. Trimming left V 7 bases short and J 2 bases short, with 15 bases between. This CDR3 is 15 amino acids long. CDR3 sequence: CASISGTSPGNTIYF. Here the CDR3 DNA reads TGCGCCAGCATCTCCGGGACATCTCCTGGAAACACCATATATTTT.

This clone is a singleton in its sample. The chain has TRBV18 and TRBJ2-3; 10 bases align to TRBD1. This CDR3 spans 15 amino acids. The germline CDR1 and CDR2 sequences are KGHSH and LQKENI. V gave up 6 bases and J gave up 6 bases; unmatched junction bases: 9. The CDR3 nucleotides read TGTGCCAGCTCCCTCCCGACAGGGGGCGCGGATACGCAGTATTTT. It translates to CASSLPTGGADTQYF.

The chain has TRBV5-5 and TRBJ1-3; no reliable D call. V was pared by 4 bases and J by 2 bases, with 13 bases between. The length of the CDR3 is 15 residues. Per the germline V gene, CDR1 is SGHKS and CDR2 is YYEKEE (reference sequence). CDR3 loop: CASSRDPRPGNTIYF. The CDR3 DNA follows: TGTGCCAGCAGCAGAGACCCTAGGCCTGGAAACACCATATATTTT.

The chain has TRBV11-2 and TRBJ2-3, with 8 bases that match TRBD1. Looked up from germline, CDR1 is SGHAT and CDR2 is FQNNGV. Germline trimming cut 7 bases from V and 1 base from J; bases unmatched to any gene: 16. CDR3 length: 18 amino acids. The CDR3 loop reads CASINRDRPSFGTDTQYF. The DNA of the CDR3 is TGTGCCAGCATCAACCGGGACAGGCCCTCCTTCGGCACAGATACGCAGTATTTT.

This sequence joins TRBV5-1 and TRBJ2-7; TRBD1 matches at 7 bases. The CDR3 runs to 13 residues. From germline, CDR1 is SGHRS and CDR2 YFSETQ. Unmatched junction bases numbered 7, after V lost 4 bases and J lost 6 bases. The CDR3 sequence: CASSVEGGGEQYF. In DNA, the CDR3 is TGCGCCAGCAGCGTTGAAGGGGGCGGCGAGCAGTACTTC.

The chain recombines TRBV7-2 with TRBJ1-1; 7 bases are a match to TRBD1. The CDR3 length is 15 residues. Unmatched junction bases numbered 2, after V lost 1 base and J lost 0 bases. In germline, CDR1 is SGHTA, CDR2 FQGNSA. CDR3 in amino acids: CASSLVGQLNTEAFF. Written as DNA, the CDR3 is TGTGCCAGCAGCTTAGTGGGACAGTTGAACACTGAAGCTTTCTTT.

This chain links TRBV28 with TRBJ1-2; D ambiguous. Trimming took 2 bases from V and 7 from J, leaving 11 bases between them. Germline loops: CDR1 MDHEN, CDR2 SYDVKM. The CDR3 covers 13 residues. This CDR3 is CASSLISGFGYTF. CDR3 in DNA: TGTGCCAGCAGTTTAATATCGGGGTTTGGCTACACCTTC.

The chain carries TRBV28 and TRBJ2-7; 8 bases are a match to TRBD1. V shed 7 bases and J 4 bases; nucleotides not matched to a gene: 12. CDR3 size: 15 residues. Germline V gene lookup returns CDR1 MDHEN and CDR2 SYDVKM. The DNA of the CDR3 is TGTGCCAGCACCACCGCCGGACAGGGTGAATACGAGCAGTACTTC. The encoded protein is CASTTAGQGEYEQYF.